This T cell receptor (beta chain) was observed in a study of T cell responses to AZD1222 COVID-19 vaccine. V was pared by 3 bases and J by 2 bases, with 9 bases between. CDR3 size: 14 residues. Germline assignment: CDR1 SNHLY and CDR2 FYNNEI. Some clones are missing from TCRdb's copy, which holds only in-frame ones; the method was immunoSEQ multiplex PCR. The sample holds fewer than 130,000 clones, about 81% seen once. In the case of this clone: The antigen is not known.

General study points: Females outnumbered males among donors, who were mostly white British; clonal diversity was possibly underestimated. All repertoire sampling was performed exclusively after the peak T cell response.

The J gene is TRBJ2-3, the V gene TRBV2; perhaps TRBD2 as D (5 bases). This specimen consisted of peripheral blood, obtained on day 0 of AZD1222 vaccination. This receptor was taken from an adult in good health. CDR3 DNA sequence: TGTGCCAGCAGTGACCAGCGGACCACAGATACGCAGTATTTT. Encoded protein: CASSDQRTTDTQYF.